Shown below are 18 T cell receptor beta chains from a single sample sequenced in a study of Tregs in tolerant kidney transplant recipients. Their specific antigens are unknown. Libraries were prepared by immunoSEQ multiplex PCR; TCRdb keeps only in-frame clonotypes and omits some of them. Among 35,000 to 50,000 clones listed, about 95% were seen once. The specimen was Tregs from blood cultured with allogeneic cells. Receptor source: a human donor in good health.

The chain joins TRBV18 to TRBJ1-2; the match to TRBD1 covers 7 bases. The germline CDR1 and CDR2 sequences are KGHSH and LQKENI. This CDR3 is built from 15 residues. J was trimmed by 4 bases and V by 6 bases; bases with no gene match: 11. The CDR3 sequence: CASSEGQPVGYGYTF. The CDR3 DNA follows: TGTGCCAGCTCCGAGGGACAGCCTGTGGGCTATGGCTACACCTTC.

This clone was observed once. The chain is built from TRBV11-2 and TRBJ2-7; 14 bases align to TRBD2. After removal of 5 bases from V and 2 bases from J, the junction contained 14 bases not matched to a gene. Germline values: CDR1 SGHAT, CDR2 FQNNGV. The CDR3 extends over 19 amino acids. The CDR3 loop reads CASSPPPGLAGVRTYEQYF. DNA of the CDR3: TGTGCCAGCAGCCCCCCTCCGGGACTAGCGGGAGTGAGAACCTACGAGCAGTACTTC.

The chain's CDR3 is CASSLGANEQFF. CDR3 DNA: TGTGCCAGCAGCTTAGGGGCCAATGAGCAGTTCTTC. The rearrangement links TRBV5-4 to TRBJ2-1, with D possibly matching TRBD1 (5 bases). CDR1 is SGHNT, CDR2 YYREEE, per germline (reference sequence). Trimming shortened V by 2 bases and J by 6 bases, and 6 bases separated the two germline ends. The CDR3 extends over 12 amino acids. The full variable domain, its missing parts supplied by reference TRBV5-4 and TRBJ2-1, is ETGVTQSPTHLIKTRGQQVTLRCSSQSGHNTVSWYQQALGQGPQFIFQYYREEENGRGNFPPRFSGLQFPNYSSELNVNALELDDSALYLCASSLGANEQFFGPGTRLTVL.

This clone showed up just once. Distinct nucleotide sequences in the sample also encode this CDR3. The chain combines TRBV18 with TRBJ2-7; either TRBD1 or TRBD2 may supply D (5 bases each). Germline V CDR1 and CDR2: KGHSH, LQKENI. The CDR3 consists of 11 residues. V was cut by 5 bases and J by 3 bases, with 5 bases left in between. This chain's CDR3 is CASSGGYEQYF. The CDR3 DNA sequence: TGTGCCAGCTCAGGGGGCTACGAGCAGTACTTC. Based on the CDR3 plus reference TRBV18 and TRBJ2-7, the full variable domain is NAGVMQNPRHLVRRRGQEARLRCSPMKGHSHVYWYRQLPEEGLKFMVYLQKENIIDESGMPKERFSAEFPKEGPSILRIQQVVRGDSAAYFCASSGGYEQYFGPGTRLTVT.

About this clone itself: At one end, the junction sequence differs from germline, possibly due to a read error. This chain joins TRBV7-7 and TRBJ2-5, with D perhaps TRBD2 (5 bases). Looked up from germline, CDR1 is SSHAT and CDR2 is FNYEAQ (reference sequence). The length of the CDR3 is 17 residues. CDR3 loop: CASSLARSKAPQETQYF. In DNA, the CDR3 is TGTGCTAGCAGCTTAGCGAGGTCTAAGGCGCCACAAGAGACCCAGTACTTC.

The CDR3 sequence: CASSLKNSGNTIYF. CDR3 nucleotide sequence: TGTGCCAGCAGCTTGAAAAATTCTGGAAACACCATATATTTT. This chain joins TRBV5-4 and TRBJ1-3, with no clear D. Germline loops: CDR1 SGHNT, CDR2 YYREEE (reference sequence). There are 14 residues in the CDR3. V dropped 1 base and J dropped 1 base, with 6 bases sitting between them. The variable domain in full, completed from reference TRBV5-4 and TRBJ1-3, reads ETGVTQSPTHLIKTRGQQVTLRCSSQSGHNTVSWYQQALGQGPQFIFQYYREEENGRGNFPPRFSGLQFPNYSSELNVNALELDDSALYLCASSLKNSGNTIYFGEGSWLTVV.

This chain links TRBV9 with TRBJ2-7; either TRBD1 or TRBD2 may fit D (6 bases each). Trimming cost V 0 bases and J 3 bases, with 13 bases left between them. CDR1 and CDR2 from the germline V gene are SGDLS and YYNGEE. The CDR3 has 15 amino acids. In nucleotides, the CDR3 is TGTGCCAGCAGCGTAGGTGGCGGGACACGCTACGAGCAGTACTTC. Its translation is CASSVGGGTRYEQYF.

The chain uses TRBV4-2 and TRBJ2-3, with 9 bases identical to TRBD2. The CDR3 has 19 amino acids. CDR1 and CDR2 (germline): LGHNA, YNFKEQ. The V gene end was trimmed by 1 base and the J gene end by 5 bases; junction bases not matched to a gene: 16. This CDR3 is CASSQGNSGSHTLGDTQYF. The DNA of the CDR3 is TGTGCCAGCAGCCAAGGTAATAGCGGGAGTCACACGCTGGGAGATACGCAGTATTTT.

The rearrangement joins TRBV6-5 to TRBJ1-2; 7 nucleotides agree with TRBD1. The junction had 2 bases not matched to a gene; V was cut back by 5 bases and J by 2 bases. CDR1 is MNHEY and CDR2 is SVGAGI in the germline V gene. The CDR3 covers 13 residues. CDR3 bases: TGTGCCAGCAGTCGGACAGGAAACTATGGCTACACCTTC. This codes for CASSRTGNYGYTF.

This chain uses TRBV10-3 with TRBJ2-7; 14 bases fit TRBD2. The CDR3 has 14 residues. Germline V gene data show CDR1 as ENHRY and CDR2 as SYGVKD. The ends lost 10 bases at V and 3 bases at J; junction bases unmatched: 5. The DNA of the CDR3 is TGTGCCACGGGGACTAGCGGGGGAGGCTACGAGCAGTACTTC. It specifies CATGTSGGGYEQYF.

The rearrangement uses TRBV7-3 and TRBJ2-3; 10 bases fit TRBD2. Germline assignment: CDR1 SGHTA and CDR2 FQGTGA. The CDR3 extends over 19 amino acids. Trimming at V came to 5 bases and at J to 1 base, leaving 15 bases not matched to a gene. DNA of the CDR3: TGTGCCAGCAGCCGAACCCGCGGACTAGCGGCGAATGGCACAGATACGCAGTATTTT. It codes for CASSRTRGLAANGTDTQYF.

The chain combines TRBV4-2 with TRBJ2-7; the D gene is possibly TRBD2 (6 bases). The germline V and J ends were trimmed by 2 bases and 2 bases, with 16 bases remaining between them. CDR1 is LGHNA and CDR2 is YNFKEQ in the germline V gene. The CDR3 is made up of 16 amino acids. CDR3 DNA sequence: TGTGCCAGCAGCCAACTTTCCCTAGCGACAACCTACGAGCAGTACTTC. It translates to CASSQLSLATTYEQYF.

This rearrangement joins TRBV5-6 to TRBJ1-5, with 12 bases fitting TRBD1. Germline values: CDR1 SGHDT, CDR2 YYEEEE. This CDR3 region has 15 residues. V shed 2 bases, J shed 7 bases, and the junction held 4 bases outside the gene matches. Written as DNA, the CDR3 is TGTGCCAGCAGCTTCTGGGACAGGGGGCAGCAGCCCCAGCATTTT. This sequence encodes CASSFWDRGQQPQHF. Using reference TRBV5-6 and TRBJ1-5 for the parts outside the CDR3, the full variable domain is DAGVTQSPTHLIKTRGQQVTLRCSPKSGHDTVSWYQQALGQGPQFIFQYYEEEERQRGNFPDRFSGHQFPNYSSELNVNALLLGDSALYLCASSFWDRGQQPQHFGDGTRLSIL.

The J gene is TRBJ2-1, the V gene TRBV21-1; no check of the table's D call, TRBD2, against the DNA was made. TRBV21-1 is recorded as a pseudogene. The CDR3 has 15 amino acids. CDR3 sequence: CASSNSGRVGNEQFF. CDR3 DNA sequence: TGTGCCAGCAGCAATAGCGGCAGGGTGGGGAATGAGCAGTTCTTC.

The DNA for the CDR3 is TGTGCCACCAGCAGAAGGACTAGCGGTAGCACAGATACGCAGTATTTT. Translation gives CATSRRTSGSTDTQYF. The chain joins TRBV15 to TRBJ2-3, with 10 bases matching TRBD2. V lost 2 bases, J lost 0 bases, and 2 bases stayed unmatched. The CDR3 runs 16 residues. CDR1 is LNHNV and CDR2 is YYDKDF in the germline V gene (reference sequence). The whole variable domain, filled in from reference TRBV15 and TRBJ2-3, reads DAMVIQNPRYQVTQFGKPVTLSCSQTLNHNVMYWYQQKSSQAPKLLFHYYDKDFNNEADTPDNFQSRRPNTSFCFLDIRSPGLGDTAMYLCATSRRTSGSTDTQYFGPGTRLTVL.

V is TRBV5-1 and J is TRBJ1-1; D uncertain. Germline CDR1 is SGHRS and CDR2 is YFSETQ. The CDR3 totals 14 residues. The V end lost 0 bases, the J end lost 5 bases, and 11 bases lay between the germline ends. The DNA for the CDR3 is TGCGCCAGCAGCTTGGGGGTCTATGGGACTGAAGCTTTCTTT. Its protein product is CASSLGVYGTEAFF.

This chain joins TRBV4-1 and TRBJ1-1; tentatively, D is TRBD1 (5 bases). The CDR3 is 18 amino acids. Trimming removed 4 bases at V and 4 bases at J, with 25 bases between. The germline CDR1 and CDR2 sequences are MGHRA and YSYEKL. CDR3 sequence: CASSPRTSSGARITEAFF. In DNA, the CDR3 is TGCGCCAGCAGCCCGAGGACCTCCAGTGGGGCTAGGATCACTGAAGCTTTCTTT.

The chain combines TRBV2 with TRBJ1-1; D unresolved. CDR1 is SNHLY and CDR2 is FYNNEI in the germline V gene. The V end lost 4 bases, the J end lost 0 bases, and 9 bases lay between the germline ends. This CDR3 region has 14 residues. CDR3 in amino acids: CASSGTGLNTEAFF. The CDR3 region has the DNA TGTGCCAGCAGTGGTACTGGCCTGAACACTGAAGCTTTCTTT.